The 21 T cell receptor beta chains presented below share a single source sample, sequenced in a study of blood T cell repertoires in COVID-19. This table comes from immunoSEQ multiplex PCR, and its TCRdb copy is limited to in-frame clones, with some not included. The sample holds around 15,000 clones, approximately 88% seen once. Specimen: peripheral blood. Receptors were obtained from a human donor in a cohort sampled during active COVID-19.

This chain links TRBV7-3 with TRBJ2-1, with D perhaps TRBD2 (6 bases). The CDR3 is 15 residues long. V lost 1 base and J 2 bases, leaving 9 bases between the germline ends. Looked up from germline, CDR1 is SGHTA and CDR2 is FQGTGA. CDR3 in DNA: TGTGCCAGCAGCTTAATCGGGAGCCCCTACAATGAGCAGTTCTTC. Protein: CASSLIGSPYNEQFF.

The chain has TRBV7-3 and TRBJ2-5; D perhaps matches TRBD1 (6 bases). Germline CDR1 is SGHTA and CDR2 is FQGTGA. Trimming left V 6 bases short and J 9 bases short, with 17 bases between. This CDR3 has 13 amino acids. The DNA of the CDR3 is TGTGCCAGCAGTCAGACAGGAGGTGGAGCCCAGTACTTC. Translating it yields CASSQTGGGAQYF.

V is TRBV13 and J is TRBJ2-1, with 11 positions matching TRBD2. Trimming removed 7 bases from V and 3 bases from J; junction bases left unmatched: 8. The V gene's germline CDR1 is PRHDT and CDR2 FYEKMQ (reference sequence). This CDR3 contains 16 residues. The CDR3 here is CASTFTGLADYNEQFF. DNA of the CDR3: TGTGCCAGCACCTTTACGGGACTAGCGGACTACAATGAGCAGTTCTTC.

The V gene is TRBV29-1, the J gene TRBJ2-7; 7 nucleotides align to TRBD2. Looked up from germline, CDR1 is SQVTM and CDR2 is ANQGSEA. Unmatched junction bases numbered 8, after V lost 7 bases and J lost 5 bases. This CDR3 region has 12 residues. CDR3: CSARVGGNEQYF. In DNA form, the CDR3 reads TGCAGCGCCCGGGTCGGGGGGAACGAGCAGTACTTC.

V usage is TRBV5-4 and J usage is TRBJ1-2; D is possibly TRBD1 (6 bases). Germline V gene data show CDR1 as SGHNT and CDR2 as YYREEE (reference sequence). The CDR3 runs to 15 residues. The V end was cut by 4 bases, the J end by 5 bases, with 18 bases between. The CDR3 loop reads CASSARRGGSYGYTF. DNA of the CDR3: TGTGCCAGCAGCGCCCGCCGAGGGGGATCATATGGCTACACCTTC.

The gene calls are TRBV6-4 and TRBJ2-6; D not resolved. Germline CDR1 is MRHNA and CDR2 is SNTAGT. V was clipped by 2 bases and J by 0 bases, with 5 bases between them. The CDR3 has 15 amino acids. The CDR3 DNA reads TGTGCCAGCAGTGACCCCTACTCTGGGGCCAACGTCCTGACTTTC. This encodes CASSDPYSGANVLTF.

The chain couples TRBV2 to TRBJ1-5; TRBD1 matches 9 bases. J gave up 4 bases and V 7 bases, and 8 bases lay outside the gene matches. Germline V lookup: CDR1 SNHLY, CDR2 FYNNEI. This CDR3 is built from 15 residues. CDR3 DNA sequence: TGTGCCAGCACTAACCCGGGACAGGGAAATCAGCCCCAGCATTTT. Translation: CASTNPGQGNQPQHF.

The CDR3 DNA reads as TGTGCCATCAGTGAATCTAGCGGGAGAGGCGATGAGCAGTTCTTC. Its translation: CAISESSGRGDEQFF. The V call is TRBV10-3, the J call TRBJ2-1; 10 nucleotides line up with TRBD2. J lost 8 bases, V lost 3 bases, and 7 bases had no gene match. Germline assignment: CDR1 ENHRY and CDR2 SYGVKD. The CDR3 has 15 residues.

V and J are TRBV5-6 and TRBJ2-1; TRBD2 matches at 10 bases. Germline V lookup: CDR1 SGHDT, CDR2 YYEEEE. The CDR3 runs to 16 residues. Unmatched junction bases numbered 11, after V lost 4 bases and J lost 7 bases. The CDR3 DNA reads as TGTGCCAGCAGCCTGGGGGGGCTAGCGGGAGTTAATGAGCAGTTCTTC. Translation: CASSLGGLAGVNEQFF.

V gene TRBV14 combines with J gene TRBJ1-2; D is perhaps TRBD1 (5 bases). The CDR3 is 15 residues long. V was shortened by 5 bases and J by 3 bases, with 16 bases between the two germline ends. Germline V gene data show CDR1 as SGHDN and CDR2 as FVKESK. This CDR3 is CASSSDGGRYYGYTF. CDR3 in DNA: TGTGCCAGCAGCTCCGACGGGGGGAGGTACTATGGCTACACCTTC.

The chain has TRBV5-1 and TRBJ2-6; 9 bases align to TRBD1. After removal of 2 bases from V and 2 bases from J, the junction contained 5 bases not matched to a gene. Germline lookup yields CDR1 SGHRS and CDR2 YFSETQ. The CDR3 spans 17 residues. This chain's CDR3 is CASSLTGTGTGANVLTF. As DNA, the CDR3 is TGCGCCAGCAGCTTAACCGGGACAGGGACTGGGGCCAACGTCCTGACTTTC.

The chain uses TRBV5-1 and TRBJ2-3, with TRBD2 matching 9 bases. CDR1 is SGHRS and CDR2 is YFSETQ in the germline V gene. The CDR3 is 16 residues long. J was trimmed by 3 bases and V by 4 bases; bases with no gene match: 9. CDR3: CASSPGVAGATDTQYF. The CDR3, as DNA: TGCGCCAGCAGCCCGGGGGTAGCGGGAGCAACAGATACGCAGTATTTT.

This rearrangement joins TRBV27 to TRBJ1-1; possibly TRBD1 for D (5 bases). The ends were cut back, 8 bases at V and 3 bases at J, with 22 bases in the middle. The germline CDR1 and CDR2 sequences are MNHEY and SMNVEV (reference sequence). The CDR3 is made up of 16 amino acids. The CDR3 nucleotides are TGTGCCAGCCGAATAGGCCGGGCTCGGGGGGACACTGAAGCTTTCTTT. Its protein product is CASRIGRARGDTEAFF.

This chain joins TRBV5-1 and TRBJ2-3; possibly TRBD2 for D (5 bases). The CDR3 runs to 15 residues. In germline, CDR1 is SGHRS, CDR2 YFSETQ. V was trimmed by 0 bases and J by 4 bases, leaving 12 bases between them. The CDR3 nucleotides read TGCGCCAGCAGCTTGGGGATTGGAGCGGCAGATACGCAGTATTTT. Translating gives CASSLGIGAADTQYF.

V and J are TRBV27 and TRBJ1-6; 8 bases match TRBD1. The J segment lost 9 bases and the V segment lost 6 bases, leaving 7 bases of the junction unmatched. Germline V gives CDR1 MNHEY, CDR2 SMNVEV (reference sequence). The CDR3 runs to 14 residues. CDR3 residues: CASSTDRGSSPLHF. CDR3 coding DNA: TGTGCCAGCAGCACCGACAGGGGAAGTTCACCCCTCCACTTT.

The chain combines TRBV30 with TRBJ1-6; D possibly corresponds to TRBD1 (6 bases). This CDR3 spans 16 amino acids. The germline V gene encodes CDR1 GTSNPN and CDR2 SVGIG (reference sequence). The ends were cut back, 1 base at V and 8 bases at J, with 18 bases in the middle. In DNA form, the CDR3 reads TGTGCCTGGAGTGCCCCACAGGGTGGTCGTGATTCACCCCTCCACTTT. Protein sequence: CAWSAPQGGRDSPLHF.

J is TRBJ2-3 and V is TRBV4-2, with 8 bases that match TRBD2. The CDR3 sequence is 15 residues long. The germline V gene encodes CDR1 LGHNA and CDR2 YNFKEQ. The junction had 6 bases not matched to a gene; V was cut back by 5 bases and J by 2 bases. CDR3 loop: CASSVSGGTTDTQYF. CDR3 nucleotide sequence: TGTGCCAGCAGCGTCAGCGGGGGAACCACAGATACGCAGTATTTT.

The chain links TRBV11-3 to TRBJ2-2, with D perhaps TRBD1 (6 bases). The germline CDR1 and CDR2 sequences are SGHNT and YENEEA. This CDR3 has 13 amino acids. V was trimmed by 4 bases and J by 5 bases, leaving 8 bases between them. The CDR3 DNA is TGTGCCAGCAGCTCGACAGGAACCGGGGAGCTGTTTTTT. Its translation: CASSSTGTGELFF.

The chain combines TRBV30 with TRBJ1-5; no clear D. Germline loops: CDR1 GTSNPN, CDR2 SVGIG (reference sequence). V lost 1 base and J 4 bases, leaving 8 bases between the germline ends. The CDR3 has 13 amino acids. This CDR3 is CAWSDRGNQPQHF. The DNA for the CDR3 is TGTGCCTGGAGTGACCGGGGAAATCAGCCCCAGCATTTT.

V and J are TRBV7-2 and TRBJ2-1; D unclear. V lost 4 bases and J lost 6, with 16 bases in between. The germline V gene encodes CDR1 SGHTA and CDR2 FQGNSA. CDR3 length equals 15 residues. The CDR3 region is CASSSRNAPGNEQFF. The CDR3 DNA follows: TGTGCCAGCAGCTCCCGGAACGCCCCGGGCAATGAGCAGTTCTTC. The entire variable domain, with the rest obtained from reference TRBV7-2 and TRBJ2-1, is as follows: GAGVSQSPSNKVTEKGKDVELRCDPISGHTALYWYRQSLGQGLEFLIYFQGNSAPDKSGLPSDRFSAERTGGSVSTLTIQRTQQEDSAVYLCASSSRNAPGNEQFFGPGTRLTVL.

CDR3 sequence (DNA): TGTGCCAGCAGTTTACGGGTATACCTACACACCGGGGAGCTGTTTTTT. Its protein is CASSLRVYLHTGELFF. V gene TRBV27 combines with J gene TRBJ2-2; no reliable D call. The V gene lost 2 bases and the J gene lost 3 bases, with 13 bases spanning the gap. The germline gives CDR1 MNHEY, CDR2 SMNVEV (reference sequence). CDR3 length: 16 amino acids.